This T cell receptor beta chain was retrieved from a study of blood T cell repertoires in COVID-19. Overall study: Sites in the United States, Italy and Spain provided acute and convalescent COVID-19 samples. PBMCs, B-cell-depleted T cells, or T cells provided the cDNA or gDNA that made up the material.

Methods used by the authors: Estimated nucleated cell counts came from reference gene primer amplification. Data came from immunoSEQ multiplex PCR; TCRdb stores just in-frame clones and leaves some out. V, J and clone size are taken as reported in that table, and D and trimming were inferred from the DNA itself. The sample includes approximately 72,000 clones, roughly 88% seen only once; the top ten take approximately 30%. There are 13 residues in the CDR3. V was shortened by 3 bases and J by 4 bases, with 10 bases between the two germline ends. Germline lookup yields CDR1 MDHEN and CDR2 SYDVKM. The clonotype originates from a man in his fifties with acute or convalescent COVID-19. Sequencing was carried out using peripheral blood. The chain recombines TRBV28 with TRBJ2-7; weak D call: TRBD2 (5 bases). The CDR3 coding sequence is TGTGCCAGCAGTTTCGCGGGCAAATACGAGCAGTACTTC. Translated, it gives CASSFAGKYEQYF.